The clone carrying this T cell receptor beta chain was observed once. Generated by immunoSEQ multiplex PCR, the TCRdb table keeps only in-frame clones and is missing some. This sample has some 220,000 clones, with 84% found just once. Trimming removed 7 bases at V and 4 bases at J, with 19 bases between. The CDR3 covers 15 residues. In germline, CDR1 is MNHNS, CDR2 SASEGT. This entry comes from a study of blood T cell repertoires in COVID-19. Study overall: The origin of the acute and convalescent COVID-19 samples was the United States, Italy and Spain.

The genes are TRBV6-1 and TRBJ1-2; possible D gene TRBD1, 6 bases. What was sequenced was peripheral blood. This sequence originates from a woman in her fifties or sixties who had recovered from COVID-19. The CDR3 nucleotides read TGTGCCAGCAATCTAACCCCGGACAGATTCTATGGCTACACCTTC. It specifies CASNLTPDRFYGYTF.